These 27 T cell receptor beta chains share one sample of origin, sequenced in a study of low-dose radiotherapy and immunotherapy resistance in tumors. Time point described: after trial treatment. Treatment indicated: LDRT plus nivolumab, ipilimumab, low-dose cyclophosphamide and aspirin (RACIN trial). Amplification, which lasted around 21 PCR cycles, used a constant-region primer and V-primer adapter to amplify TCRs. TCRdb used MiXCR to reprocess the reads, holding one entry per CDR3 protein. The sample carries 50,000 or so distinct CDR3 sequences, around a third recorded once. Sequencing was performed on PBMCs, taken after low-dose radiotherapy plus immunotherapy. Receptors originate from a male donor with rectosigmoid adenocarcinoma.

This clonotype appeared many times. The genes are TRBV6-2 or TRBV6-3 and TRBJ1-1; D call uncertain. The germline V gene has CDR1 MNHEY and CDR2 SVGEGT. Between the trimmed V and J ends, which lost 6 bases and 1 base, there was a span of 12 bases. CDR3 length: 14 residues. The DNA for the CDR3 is TGTGCCAGCAGCCTTTGGTTGGGGAACACTGAAGCTTTCTTT. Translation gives CASSLWLGNTEAFF.

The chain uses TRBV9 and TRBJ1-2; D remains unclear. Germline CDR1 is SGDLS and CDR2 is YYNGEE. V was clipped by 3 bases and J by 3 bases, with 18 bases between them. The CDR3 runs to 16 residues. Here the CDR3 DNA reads TGTGCCAGCAGCGCTCGGACGGCCAAGGATGACTATGGCTACACCTTC. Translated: CASSARTAKDDYGYTF.

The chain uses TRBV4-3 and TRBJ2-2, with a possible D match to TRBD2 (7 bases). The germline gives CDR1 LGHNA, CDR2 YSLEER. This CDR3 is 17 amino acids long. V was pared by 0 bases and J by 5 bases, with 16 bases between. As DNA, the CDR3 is TGCGCCAGCAGCCAAGAGGCAGGGGAGGGCCAAACCGGGGAGCTGTTTTTT. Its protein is CASSQEAGEGQTGELFF.

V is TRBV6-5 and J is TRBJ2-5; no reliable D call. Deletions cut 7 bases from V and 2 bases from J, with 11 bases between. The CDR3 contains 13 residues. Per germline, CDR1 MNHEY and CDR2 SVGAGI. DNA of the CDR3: TGTGCCAGCACCGAGACTGGGCAAGAGACCCAGTACTTC. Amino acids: CASTETGQETQYF.

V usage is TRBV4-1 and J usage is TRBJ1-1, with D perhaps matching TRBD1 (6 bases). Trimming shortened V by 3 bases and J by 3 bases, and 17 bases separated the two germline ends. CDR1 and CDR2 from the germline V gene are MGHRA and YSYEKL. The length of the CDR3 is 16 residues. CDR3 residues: CASSHAETEGDTEAFF. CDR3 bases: TGCGCCAGCAGCCATGCCGAAACGGAGGGGGACACTGAAGCTTTCTTT.

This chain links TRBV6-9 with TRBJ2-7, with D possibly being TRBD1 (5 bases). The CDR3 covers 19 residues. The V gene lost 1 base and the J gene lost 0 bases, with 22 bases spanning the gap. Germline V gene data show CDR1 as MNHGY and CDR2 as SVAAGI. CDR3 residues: CASSYLGGKRQRGSYEQYF. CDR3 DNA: TGTGCCAGCAGTTATTTGGGCGGCAAGCGACAAAGGGGCTCCTACGAGCAGTACTTC.

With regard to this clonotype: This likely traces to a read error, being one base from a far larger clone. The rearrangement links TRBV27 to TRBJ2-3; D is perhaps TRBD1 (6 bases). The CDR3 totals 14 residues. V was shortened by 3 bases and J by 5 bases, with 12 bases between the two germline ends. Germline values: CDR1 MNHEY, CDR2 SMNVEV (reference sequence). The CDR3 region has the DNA TGTGCCAGCAGTTTTACAGGGATTAGAGATACGCAGTATTTT. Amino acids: CASSFTGIRDTQYF.

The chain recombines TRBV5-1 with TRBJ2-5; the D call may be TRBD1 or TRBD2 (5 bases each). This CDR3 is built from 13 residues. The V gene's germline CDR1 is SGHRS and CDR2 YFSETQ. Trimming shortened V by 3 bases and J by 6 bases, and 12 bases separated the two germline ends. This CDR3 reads CASSWDGAQTQYF. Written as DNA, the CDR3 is TGCGCCAGCAGCTGGGACGGGGCTCAGACCCAGTACTTC.

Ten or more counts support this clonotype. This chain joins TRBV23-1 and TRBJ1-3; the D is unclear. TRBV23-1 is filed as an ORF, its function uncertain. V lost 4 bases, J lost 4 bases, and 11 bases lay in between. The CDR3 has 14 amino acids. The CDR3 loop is CASSPSRIGNTIYF. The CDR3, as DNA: TGCGCCAGCAGTCCAAGCAGGATAGGAAACACCATATATTTT.

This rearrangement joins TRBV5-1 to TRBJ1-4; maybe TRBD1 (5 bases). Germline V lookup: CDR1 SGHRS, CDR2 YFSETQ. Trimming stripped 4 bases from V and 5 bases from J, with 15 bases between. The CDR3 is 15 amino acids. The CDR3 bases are TGCGCCAGCAGCGCCCCGGGCCCAGGGAATGAAAAACTGTTTTTT. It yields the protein CASSAPGPGNEKLFF.

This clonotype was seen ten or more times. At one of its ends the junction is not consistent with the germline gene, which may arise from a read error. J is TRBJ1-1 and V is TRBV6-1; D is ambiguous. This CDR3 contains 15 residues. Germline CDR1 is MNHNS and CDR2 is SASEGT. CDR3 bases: TGTGCCATCAGTGAGTCGCAGGACCTGAACACTGAAGCTTTCTTT. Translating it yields CAISESQDLNTEAFF.

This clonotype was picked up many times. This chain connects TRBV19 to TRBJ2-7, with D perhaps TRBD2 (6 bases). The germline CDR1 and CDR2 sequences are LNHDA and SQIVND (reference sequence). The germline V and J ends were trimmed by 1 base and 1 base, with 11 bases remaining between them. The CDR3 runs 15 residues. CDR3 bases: TGTGCCAGTAGTATAGTGGAGGGCGCGTCCTACGAGCAGTACTTC. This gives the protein CASSIVEGASYEQYF.

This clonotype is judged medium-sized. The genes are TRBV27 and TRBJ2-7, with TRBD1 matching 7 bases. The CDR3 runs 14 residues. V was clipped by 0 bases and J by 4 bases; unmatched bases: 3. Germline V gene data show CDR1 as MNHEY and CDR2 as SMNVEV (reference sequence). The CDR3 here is CASSLSGTEYEQYF. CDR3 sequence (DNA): TGTGCCAGCAGTTTATCCGGGACAGAGTACGAGCAGTACTTC.

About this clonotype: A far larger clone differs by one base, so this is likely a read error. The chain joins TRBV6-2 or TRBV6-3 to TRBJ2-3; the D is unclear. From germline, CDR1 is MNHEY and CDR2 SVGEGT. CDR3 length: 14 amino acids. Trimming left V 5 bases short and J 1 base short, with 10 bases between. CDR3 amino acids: CASSLYLGTDTQYF. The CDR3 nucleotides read TGTGCCAGCAGTCTCTACCTAGGCACAGATACGCAGTATTTT.

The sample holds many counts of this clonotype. DNA of the CDR3: TGTGCCAGCAGTTTCCAAGGGGCTGTCGGGGAGCTGTTTTTT. Its protein is CASSFQGAVGELFF. This rearrangement joins TRBV12-3 or TRBV12-4 to TRBJ2-2; tentatively, D is TRBD1 (5 bases). V was clipped by 3 bases and J by 7 bases, with 12 bases between them. This CDR3 region has 14 residues.

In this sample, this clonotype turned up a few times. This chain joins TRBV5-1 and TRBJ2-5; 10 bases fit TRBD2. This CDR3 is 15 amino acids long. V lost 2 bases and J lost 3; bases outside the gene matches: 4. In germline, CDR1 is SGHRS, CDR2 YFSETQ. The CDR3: CASSFSSGGEETQYF. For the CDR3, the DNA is TGCGCCAGCAGCTTCAGCAGCGGGGGGGAAGAGACCCAGTACTTC.

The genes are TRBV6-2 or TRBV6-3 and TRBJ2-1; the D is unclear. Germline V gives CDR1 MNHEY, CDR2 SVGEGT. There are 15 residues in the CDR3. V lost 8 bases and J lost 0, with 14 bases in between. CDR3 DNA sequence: TGTGCCAGCGCGGAGTCGGGTAGCTCCTACAATGAGCAGTTCTTC. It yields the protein CASAESGSSYNEQFF.

The CDR3 here is CASSAYPSDYEQYF. The CDR3 DNA follows: TGTGCCAGCAGTGCCTACCCTTCGGACTACGAGCAGTACTTC. This chain uses TRBV6-1 with TRBJ2-7; D ambiguous. Trimming removed 4 bases from V and 3 bases from J, with 13 bases in between. The germline V gene encodes CDR1 MNHNS and CDR2 SASEGT. CDR3 length equals 14 residues.

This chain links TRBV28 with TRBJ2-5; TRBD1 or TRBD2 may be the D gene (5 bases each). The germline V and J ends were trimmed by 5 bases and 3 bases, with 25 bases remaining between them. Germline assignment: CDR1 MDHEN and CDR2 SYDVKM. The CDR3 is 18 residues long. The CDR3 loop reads CASSPSGFGSGFEETQYF. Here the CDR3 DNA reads TGTGCCAGCAGTCCAAGCGGCTTCGGGTCAGGGTTTGAAGAGACCCAGTACTTC.

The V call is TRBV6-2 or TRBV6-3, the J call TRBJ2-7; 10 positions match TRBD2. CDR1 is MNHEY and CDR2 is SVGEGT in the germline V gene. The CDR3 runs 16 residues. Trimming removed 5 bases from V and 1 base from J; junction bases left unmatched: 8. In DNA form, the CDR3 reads TGTGCCAGCAGTGAGGTTAGCGGGGGGCGTTCCTACGAGCAGTACTTC. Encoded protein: CASSEVSGGRSYEQYF.

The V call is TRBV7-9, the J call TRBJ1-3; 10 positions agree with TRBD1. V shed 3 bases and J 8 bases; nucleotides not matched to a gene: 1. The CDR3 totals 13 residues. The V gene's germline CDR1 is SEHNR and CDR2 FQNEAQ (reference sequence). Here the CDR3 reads CASSFGQGDTIYF. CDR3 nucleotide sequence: TGTGCCAGCAGCTTTGGACAGGGGGACACCATATATTTT.

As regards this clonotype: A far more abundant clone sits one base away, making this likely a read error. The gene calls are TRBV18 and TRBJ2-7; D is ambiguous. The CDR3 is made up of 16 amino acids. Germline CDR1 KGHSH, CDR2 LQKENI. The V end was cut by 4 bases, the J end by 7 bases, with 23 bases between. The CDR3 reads CASSLVVVSSYNEQYF. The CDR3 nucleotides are TGTGCCAGCTCACTCGTAGTGGTTAGCTCCTACAATGAGCAGTACTTC.

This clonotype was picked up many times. CDR3 protein: CASRYGDRYFNEQFF. Here the CDR3 DNA reads TGTGCCAGCAGGTACGGAGACAGATATTTCAATGAGCAGTTCTTC. V and J are TRBV6-2 or TRBV6-3 and TRBJ2-1; tentative D call: TRBD1 (5 bases). From germline, CDR1 is MNHEY and CDR2 SVGEGT. CDR3 length: 15 residues. V was pared by 6 bases and J by 6 bases, with 18 bases between.

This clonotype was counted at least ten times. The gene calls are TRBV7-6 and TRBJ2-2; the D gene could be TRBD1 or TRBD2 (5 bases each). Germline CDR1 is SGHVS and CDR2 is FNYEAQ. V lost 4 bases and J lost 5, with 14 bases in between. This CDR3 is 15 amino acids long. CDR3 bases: TGTGCCAGCAGCTCATCCGGGACCCCGACCGGGGAGCTGTTTTTT. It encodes CASSSSGTPTGELFF.

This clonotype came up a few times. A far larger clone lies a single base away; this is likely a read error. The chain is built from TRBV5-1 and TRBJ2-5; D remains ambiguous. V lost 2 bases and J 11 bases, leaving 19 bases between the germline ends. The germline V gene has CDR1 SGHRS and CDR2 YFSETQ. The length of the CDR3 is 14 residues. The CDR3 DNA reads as TGCGCCAGCAGCTTAGGGAATCAATACAATGAGCAGTACTTC. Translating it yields CASSLGNQYNEQYF.

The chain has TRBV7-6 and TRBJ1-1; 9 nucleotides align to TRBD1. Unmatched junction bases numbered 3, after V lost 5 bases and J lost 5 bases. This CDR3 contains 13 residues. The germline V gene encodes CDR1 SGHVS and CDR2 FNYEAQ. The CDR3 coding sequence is TGTGCCAGCAGCATGACAGGGGGGACTGAAGCTTTCTTT. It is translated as CASSMTGGTEAFF.

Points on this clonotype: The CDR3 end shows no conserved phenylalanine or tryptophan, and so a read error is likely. CDR3 DNA: TGTGCCAGCAGCCTCGGACTAGCGGGGAGGGAGACCCAGTACCTC. Translation gives CASSLGLAGRETQYL. V is TRBV27 and J is TRBJ2-5, with 12 bases aligning to TRBD2. J was trimmed by 5 bases and V by 6 bases; bases with no gene match: 7. Germline CDR1 reads MNHEY; CDR2 reads SMNVEV (reference sequence). This CDR3 contains 15 residues.